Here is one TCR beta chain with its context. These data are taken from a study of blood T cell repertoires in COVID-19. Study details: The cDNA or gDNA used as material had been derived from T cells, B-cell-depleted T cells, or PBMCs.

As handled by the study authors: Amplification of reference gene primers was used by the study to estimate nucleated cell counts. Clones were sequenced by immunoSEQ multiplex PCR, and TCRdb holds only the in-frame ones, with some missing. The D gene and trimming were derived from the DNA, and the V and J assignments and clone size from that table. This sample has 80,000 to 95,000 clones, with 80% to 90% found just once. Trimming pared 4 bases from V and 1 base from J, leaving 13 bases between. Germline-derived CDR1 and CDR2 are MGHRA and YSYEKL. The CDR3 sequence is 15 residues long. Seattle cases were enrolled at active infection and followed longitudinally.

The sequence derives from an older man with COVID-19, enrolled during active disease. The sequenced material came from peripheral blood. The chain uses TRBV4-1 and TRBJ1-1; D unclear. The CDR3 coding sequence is TGCGCCAGCAGCCCCTTGTGGCGGGGGAACACTGAAGCTTTCTTT. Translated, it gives CASSPLWRGNTEAFF.